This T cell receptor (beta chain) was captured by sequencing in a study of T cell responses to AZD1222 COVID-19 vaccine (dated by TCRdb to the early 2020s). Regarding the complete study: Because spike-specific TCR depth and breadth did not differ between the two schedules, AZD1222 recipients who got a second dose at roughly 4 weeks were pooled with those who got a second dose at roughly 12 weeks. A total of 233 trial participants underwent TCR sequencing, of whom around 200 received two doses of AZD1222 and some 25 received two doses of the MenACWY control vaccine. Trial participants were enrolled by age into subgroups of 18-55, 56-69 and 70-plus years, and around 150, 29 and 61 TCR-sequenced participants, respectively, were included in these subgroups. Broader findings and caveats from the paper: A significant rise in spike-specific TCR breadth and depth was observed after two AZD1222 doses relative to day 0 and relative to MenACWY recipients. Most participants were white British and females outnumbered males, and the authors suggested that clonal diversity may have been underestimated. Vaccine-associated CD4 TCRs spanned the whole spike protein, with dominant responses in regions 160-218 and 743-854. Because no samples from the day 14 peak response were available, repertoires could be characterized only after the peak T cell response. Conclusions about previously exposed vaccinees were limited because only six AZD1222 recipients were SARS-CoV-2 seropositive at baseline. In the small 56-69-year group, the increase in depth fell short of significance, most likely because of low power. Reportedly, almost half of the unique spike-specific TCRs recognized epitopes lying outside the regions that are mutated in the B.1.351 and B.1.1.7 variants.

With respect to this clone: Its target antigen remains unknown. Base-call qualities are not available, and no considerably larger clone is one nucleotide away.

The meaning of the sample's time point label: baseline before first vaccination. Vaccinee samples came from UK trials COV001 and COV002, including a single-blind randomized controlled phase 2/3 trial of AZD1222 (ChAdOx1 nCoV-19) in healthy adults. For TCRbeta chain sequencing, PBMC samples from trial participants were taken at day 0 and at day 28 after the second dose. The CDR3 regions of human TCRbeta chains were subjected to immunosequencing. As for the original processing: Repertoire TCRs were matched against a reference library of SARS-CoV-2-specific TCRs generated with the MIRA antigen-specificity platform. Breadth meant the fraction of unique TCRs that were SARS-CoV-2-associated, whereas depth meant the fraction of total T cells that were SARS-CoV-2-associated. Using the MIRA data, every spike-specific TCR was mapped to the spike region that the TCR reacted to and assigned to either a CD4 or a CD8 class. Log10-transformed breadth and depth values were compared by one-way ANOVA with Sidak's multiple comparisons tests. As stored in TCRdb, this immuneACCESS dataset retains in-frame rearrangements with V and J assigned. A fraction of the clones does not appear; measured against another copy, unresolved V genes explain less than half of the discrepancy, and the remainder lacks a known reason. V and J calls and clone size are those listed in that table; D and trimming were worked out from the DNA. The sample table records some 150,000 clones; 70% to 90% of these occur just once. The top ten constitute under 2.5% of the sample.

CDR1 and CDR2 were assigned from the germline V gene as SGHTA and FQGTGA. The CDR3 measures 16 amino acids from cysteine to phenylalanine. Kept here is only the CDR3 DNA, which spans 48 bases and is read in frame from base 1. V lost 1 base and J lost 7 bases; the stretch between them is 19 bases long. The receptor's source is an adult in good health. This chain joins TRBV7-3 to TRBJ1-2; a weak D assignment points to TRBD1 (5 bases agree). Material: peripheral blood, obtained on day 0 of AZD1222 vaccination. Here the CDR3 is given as CASSLNPPGTGFGYTF. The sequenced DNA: TGTGCCAGCAGCTTAAACCCGCCTGGGACGGGCTTTGGCTACACCTTC.